This is a list of T cell receptor beta chains from one sample in a study of CD8 T cells in ankylosing spondylitis. Via MiXCR, TCRdb re-called the 5' RACE reads, giving one row per CDR3 protein. The sample consists of 350,000 or so distinct CDR3 sequences, approximately 8.2% of them appearing once. Sample: blood, either unsorted or a sorted T cell fraction (not recorded which). The receptors were gathered from a male donor with ankylosing spondylitis. The CDR3 runs from the conserved cysteine through the conserved F or W. D genes are given only for firm matches. Size is omitted from some rows. Given values are once, few, many or a class for expanded clones.

size	V	D	J	length	DNA	CDR3
few	TRBV20-1	TRBD2	TRBJ2-7	16	TGCAGTGCACACCGACTAGCGGGCCCTCATTGGAACGAGCAGTACTTC	CSAHRLAGPHWNEQYF
few	TRBV5-1	-	TRBJ1-1	14	TGCGCCAGCAGCTTGGGGACTAGGTACACTGAAGCTTTCTTT	CASSLGTRYTEAFF
many	TRBV7-3	-	TRBJ2-7	14	TGTGCCAGCAGTTCAGGGACTTCCTGGGACGAGCAGTACTTC	CASSSGTSWDEQYF
-	TRBV7-9	-	TRBJ2-1	15	TGTGCCAGCAGCCTCCTTTCGGGAAGAAGGGATGAGCAGTTCTTC	CASSLLSGRRDEQFF
many	TRBV20-1	-	TRBJ2-1	12	TGCAGTGCTTTCGGACCTAGATATGAGCAGTTCTTC	CSAFGPRYEQFF
few	TRBV10-2	TRBD1	TRBJ2-6	16	TGCGCCAGCAGGTACAGGGGGCCAAATGGGGCCAACGTCCTGACTTTC	CASRYRGPNGANVLTF
many	TRBV11-3	-	TRBJ2-1	17	TGTGCCAGCAGCCCCCGCGAATGGGCGGGAAACTACAATGAGCAGTTCTTC	CASSPREWAGNYNEQFF
few	TRBV5-1	TRBD1	TRBJ1-1	16	TGCGCCAGCAGCAAAACCGGGACAGGGGGGAACACTGAAGCTTTCTTT	CASSKTGTGGNTEAFF
many	TRBV28	TRBD2	TRBJ2-3	16	TGTGCCAGCAGTCCAAGACTAGCGGGACTAGCAGATACGCAGTATTTT	CASSPRLAGLADTQYF
few	TRBV7-2	TRBD2	TRBJ2-2	17	TGTGCCAGCAGCGCCCCTAGCGGGAGTATGAACACCGGGGAGCTGTTTTTT	CASSAPSGSMNTGELFF
few	TRBV4-1	TRBD1	TRBJ2-4	15	TGCGCCAGCAGCCCGACAGGGTTACGTGGAAACATTCAGTACTTC	CASSPTGLRGNIQYF
many	TRBV7-9	TRBD1	TRBJ2-1	15	TGTGCCAGCAGCTCTGACAGGGAAATCATTGGTGAGCAGTTCTTC	CASSSDREIIGEQFF
-	TRBV19	-	TRBJ2-1	15	TGTGCCAGCAGACTTTCGTGGGGTGCGTACAATGAGCAGTTCTTC	CASRLSWGAYNEQFF
many	TRBV10-3	TRBD2	TRBJ2-1	15	TGTGCCATCAGTGAAAAGACTAGCGGGATGAATGAGCAGTTCTTC	CAISEKTSGMNEQFF
few	TRBV7-6	-	TRBJ1-1	13	TGTGCCAGCAGTATCGGGGGGTCCACTGAAGCTTTCTTT	CASSIGGSTEAFF
-	TRBV4-2	TRBD2	TRBJ2-3	17	TGTGCCAGCAGCCAAGTCCCACTAGCGTTAAGCACAGATACGCAGTATTTT	CASSQVPLALSTDTQYF
-	TRBV20-1	TRBD1	TRBJ1-6	17	TGCAGTGCTAGAGAACTGACAGGGAGCGCGGGCGATTCACCCCTCCACTTT	CSARELTGSAGDSPLHF
many	TRBV5-6	-	TRBJ2-2	15	TGTGCCAGCAGAACACCGGGACAGAACACCGGGGAGCTGTTTTTT	CASRTPGQNTGELFF
many	TRBV12-3/TRBV12-4	-	TRBJ2-3	15	TGTGCCAGCAGTTACCACAGGAGAAGCACAGATACGCAGTATTTT	CASSYHRRSTDTQYF
once	TRBV3-1	-	TRBJ2-7	12	TGTGCCAGCAGCCAAGGCCGCCACGAGCAGTACTTC	CASSQGRHEQYF
-	TRBV5-1	-	TRBJ2-2	15	TGCGCCAGCAGCGCTCCCCGAGGGGAGACCGGGGAGCTGTTTTTT	CASSAPRGETGELFF
-	TRBV6-5	TRBD1	TRBJ2-5	12	TGTGCCAGCACGACAGGGACAGAGACCCAGTACTTC	CASTTGTETQYF
-	TRBV29-1	-	TRBJ2-3	12	TGCAGCGAATGGGACCTCACAGATACGCAGTATTTT	CSEWDLTDTQYF
many	TRBV7-7	TRBD2	TRBJ2-7	14	TGTGCCAGCAGCCCGGGGGGGAGGGCCTACGAGCAGTACTTC	CASSPGGRAYEQYF